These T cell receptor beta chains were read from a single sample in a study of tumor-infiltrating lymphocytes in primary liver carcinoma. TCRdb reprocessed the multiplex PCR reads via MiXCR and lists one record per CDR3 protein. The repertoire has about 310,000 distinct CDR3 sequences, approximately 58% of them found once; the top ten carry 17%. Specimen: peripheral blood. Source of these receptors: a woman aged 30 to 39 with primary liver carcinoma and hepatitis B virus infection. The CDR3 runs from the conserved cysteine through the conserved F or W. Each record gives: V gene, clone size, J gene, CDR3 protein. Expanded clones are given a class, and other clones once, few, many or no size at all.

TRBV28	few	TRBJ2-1	CASKGLAGRNNEQFF
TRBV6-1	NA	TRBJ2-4	CASSELQIGIQYF
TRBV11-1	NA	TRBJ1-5	CASSLEYDRANQPRHF
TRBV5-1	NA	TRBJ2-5	CASSWEGAFPEETQYF
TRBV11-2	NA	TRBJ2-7	CASSLVHGTTYEKYF
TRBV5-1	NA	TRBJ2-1	CASSLVELLVGGYTSEQFF
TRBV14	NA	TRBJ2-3	CASSRLFGGPSSTDTQYF
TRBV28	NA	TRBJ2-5	CASTYDAGETQYF
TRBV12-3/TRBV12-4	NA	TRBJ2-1	CASIFGYEQFF
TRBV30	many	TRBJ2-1	CGTGRYNEQFF
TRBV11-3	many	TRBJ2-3	CTSALGGLGDTQYF
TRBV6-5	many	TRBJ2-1	CASSRTSGSYNEQFF
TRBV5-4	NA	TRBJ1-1	CASCYERREAFF
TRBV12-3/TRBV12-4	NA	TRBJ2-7	CASSFLGQVYEQYF
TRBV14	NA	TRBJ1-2	CASSLRAANYGYTF
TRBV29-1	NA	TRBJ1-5	CSVKTVLQHF
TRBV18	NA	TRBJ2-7	CASSPGASNEQYF
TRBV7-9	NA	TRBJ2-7	CASSPGRVEQYF
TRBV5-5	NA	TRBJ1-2	CASSRTEGLEGYTF
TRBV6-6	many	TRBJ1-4	CASSHPDRIVREKLFF
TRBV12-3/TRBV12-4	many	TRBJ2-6	CASSSLGAGANVLTF
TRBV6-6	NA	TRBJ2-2	CASSYQTGGGFTGELFF
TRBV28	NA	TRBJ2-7	CASRDSNSYEQYF
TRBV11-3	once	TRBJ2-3	CTSSPRLAGGIDTQFF
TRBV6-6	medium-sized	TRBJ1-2	CASSPHGDYGYTF
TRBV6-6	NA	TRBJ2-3	CASRRDPRGTDTQYF
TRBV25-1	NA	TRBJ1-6	CASSALLGLPLHF
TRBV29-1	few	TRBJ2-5	CSGSTTPETQYF
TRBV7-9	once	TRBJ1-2	CASSFFQGGFGYTF
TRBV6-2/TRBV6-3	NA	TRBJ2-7	CASSYTGRGAYEQYF
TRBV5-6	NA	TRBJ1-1	CASRRSGTEAFF
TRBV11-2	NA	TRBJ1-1	CTSSLKRWPYRALNTEASF
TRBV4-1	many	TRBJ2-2	CASSQDTGVYTGELFF
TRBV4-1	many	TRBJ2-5	CASSQEGSQETQYF
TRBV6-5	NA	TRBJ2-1	CASSTRRINIEQFF
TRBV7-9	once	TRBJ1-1	CASSLAEGDSGALF
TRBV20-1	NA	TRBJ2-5	CSAQLAGEETQYF
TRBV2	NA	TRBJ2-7	CASSESGQGDYEQYF
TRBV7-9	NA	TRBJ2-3	CASSPRTSGRTDTQYF
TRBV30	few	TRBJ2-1	CAWRRREGRGDEQFF
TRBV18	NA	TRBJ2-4	CASSPSNIQYF